Below, 15 T cell receptor beta chains from the same sample are listed, as sequenced in a study of blood T cell repertoires in COVID-19. Method: immunoSEQ multiplex PCR; TCRdb's copy keeps in-frame clones and lacks some. The data show around 68,000 clones, roughly 84% seen once. Sequenced material: peripheral blood. The receptors originated from a woman in her forties or fifties with acute or convalescent COVID-19.

Many counts were recorded for this clone. V usage is TRBV7-2 and J usage is TRBJ1-2; weak D call: TRBD1 (6 bases). This CDR3 contains 14 residues. Germline assignment: CDR1 SGHTA and CDR2 FQGNSA. V shed 5 bases and J shed 5 bases, with 15 bases lying between them. The CDR3 spells CASSLGQQLYGYTF. The CDR3 bases are TGTGCCAGCAGCCTCGGACAGCAACTTTATGGCTACACCTTC.

The rearrangement links TRBV19 to TRBJ2-2, with D maybe TRBD2 (5 bases). The V and J ends lost 10 bases and 5 bases respectively, with 20 bases between them. CDR3 length equals 15 residues. Germline lookup yields CDR1 LNHDA and CDR2 SQIVND (reference sequence). For the CDR3, the DNA is TGTGCCACCGCCCCTTTGAGGGCGGAAACCGGGGAGCTGTTTTTT. Translated: CATAPLRAETGELFF. Complete variable domain (other parts from reference TRBV19 and TRBJ2-2): DGGITQSPKYLFRKEGQNVTLSCEQNLNHDAMYWYRQDPGQGLRLIYYSQIVNDFQKGDIAEGYSVSREKKESFPLTVTSAQKNPTAFYLCATAPLRAETGELFFGEGSRLTVL.

In DNA form, the CDR3 reads TGCGCCAGCAGCTTGGTAGGCGGCGGCACAGATACGCAGTATTTT. Translation: CASSLVGGGTDTQYF. This chain connects TRBV5-1 to TRBJ2-3; no clear D. Trimming removed 0 bases from V and 1 base from J, with 9 bases in between. This CDR3 contains 15 residues. CDR1 is SGHRS and CDR2 is YFSETQ in the germline V gene.

By sample share, this clone is medium-sized. This CDR3 is also generated by other DNA sequences in the sample. The genes are TRBV5-1 and TRBJ2-1, with D tentatively TRBD1 (6 bases). V was trimmed by 4 bases and J by 3 bases, leaving 11 bases between them. Germline V gene lookup returns CDR1 SGHRS and CDR2 YFSETQ. The CDR3 has 14 amino acids. The CDR3 here is CASSGRDNYNEQFF. For the CDR3, the DNA is TGCGCCAGCAGCGGCCGGGACAACTACAATGAGCAGTTCTTC.

This clone occurred a few times. The chain employs TRBV18 and TRBJ1-1; 7 nucleotides line up with TRBD1. The V segment lost 5 bases and the J segment 3 bases; nucleotides outside the gene matches: 3. The CDR3 runs to 13 residues. CDR1 is KGHSH and CDR2 is LQKENI in the germline V gene. In DNA, the CDR3 is TGTGCCAGCTCAGGGGACAGTTACACTGAAGCTTTCTTT. It specifies CASSGDSYTEAFF.

The J gene is TRBJ2-1, the V gene TRBV2; tentative D call: TRBD2 (5 bases). This CDR3 has 15 amino acids. The V gene lost 6 bases and the J gene lost 0 bases, with 12 bases spanning the gap. Germline-derived CDR1 and CDR2 are SNHLY and FYNNEI. The CDR3 sequence: CASSTSGASYNEQFF. The CDR3 DNA is TGTGCCAGCAGCACCAGCGGAGCCTCCTACAATGAGCAGTTCTTC. Complete variable domain (other parts from reference TRBV2 and TRBJ2-1): EPEVTQTPSHQVTQMGQEVILRCVPISNHLYFYWYRQILGQKVEFLVSFYNNEISEKSEIFDDQFSVERPDGSNFTLKIRSTKLEDSAMYFCASSTSGASYNEQFFGPGTRLTVL.

The chain joins TRBV5-4 to TRBJ1-2, with D tentatively TRBD1 (5 bases). This CDR3 comprises 14 residues. Trimming took off 0 bases at V and 4 bases at J, with 10 bases between the two ends. Germline V gene data show CDR1 as SGHNT and CDR2 as YYREEE (reference sequence). The CDR3 reads CASSLAGVIYGYTF. CDR3 DNA: TGTGCCAGCAGCTTGGCGGGGGTGATCTATGGCTACACCTTC.

This chain joins TRBV6-1 and TRBJ1-5, with 8 bases matching TRBD1. V lost 3 bases to trimming and J lost 2 bases; unmatched junction nucleotides: 3. Per germline, CDR1 MNHNS and CDR2 SASEGT. The CDR3 totals 15 residues. CDR3 residues: CASSELTGGNQPQHF. CDR3 nucleotide sequence: TGTGCCAGCAGTGAGCTGACAGGGGGCAATCAGCCCCAGCATTTT.

The J gene is TRBJ2-6, the V gene TRBV6-2 or TRBV6-3; D call uncertain. V shed 3 bases and J shed 0 bases, with 15 bases lying between them. In germline, CDR1 is MNHEY, CDR2 SVGEGT. There are 18 residues in the CDR3. CDR3 protein: CASSYGQALISGANVLTF. In DNA, the CDR3 is TGTGCCAGCAGTTATGGTCAGGCGCTAATCTCTGGGGCCAACGTCCTGACTTTC.

V gene TRBV7-3 combines with J gene TRBJ2-2; D unclear. The V gene lost 3 bases and the J gene lost 1 base, with 12 bases spanning the gap. This CDR3 region has 16 residues. Per the germline V gene, CDR1 is SGHTA and CDR2 is FQGTGA. In nucleotides, the CDR3 is TGTGCCAGCAGCTTGCACGCGACGGGGAACACCGGGGAGCTGTTTTTT. This sequence encodes CASSLHATGNTGELFF.

V gene TRBV27 combines with J gene TRBJ2-2; TRBD2 matches at 7 bases. Germline V lookup: CDR1 MNHEY, CDR2 SMNVEV (reference sequence). V was clipped by 4 bases and J by 5 bases; unmatched bases: 10. The CDR3 sequence is 16 residues long. DNA of the CDR3: TGTGCCAGCAGTTGGGAAGCTAGCGGACGGACCGGGGAGCTGTTTTTT. It encodes CASSWEASGRTGELFF.

J is TRBJ1-4 and V is TRBV5-1, with D possibly matching TRBD1 (5 bases). Germline V lookup: CDR1 SGHRS, CDR2 YFSETQ. The CDR3 spans 14 residues. V was clipped by 1 base and J by 5 bases, with 9 bases between them. The CDR3 sequence is CASSLRAGNEKLFF. CDR3 nucleotide sequence: TGCGCCAGCAGCTTGAGGGCAGGGAATGAAAAACTGTTTTTT.

The chain carries TRBV27 and TRBJ2-1, with a tentative D call TRBD1 (7 bases). Trimming took 0 bases from V and 3 from J, leaving 15 bases between them. In germline, CDR1 is MNHEY, CDR2 SMNVEV (reference sequence). The CDR3 is made up of 17 amino acids. The CDR3 DNA reads as TGTGCCAGCAGTTTATCGGGCGGGGCAGGGGGCTACAATGAGCAGTTCTTC. Translated: CASSLSGGAGGYNEQFF.

The chain uses TRBV19 and TRBJ1-5; TRBD1 might be the D (5 bases). Germline assignment: CDR1 LNHDA and CDR2 SQIVND (reference sequence). Trimming stripped 7 bases from V and 3 bases from J, with 13 bases between. This CDR3 is 14 amino acids long. CDR3 nucleotide sequence: TGTGCCAGTACAGGGCAGGGCCTCAATCAGCCCCAGCATTTT. Residues: CASTGQGLNQPQHF.

The V call is TRBV2, the J call TRBJ2-3; 7 bases match TRBD1. The CDR3 length is 16 residues. Germline trimming cut 4 bases from V and 0 bases from J; bases unmatched to any gene: 7. The germline CDR1 and CDR2 sequences are SNHLY and FYNNEI. The CDR3 DNA sequence: TGTGCCAGCAGTGCTACAGGGGACCTTAGCACAGATACGCAGTATTTT. Translating it yields CASSATGDLSTDTQYF.